These T cell receptor beta chains were read from a single sample in a study of blood T cell repertoires in COVID-19. Measured with immunoSEQ multiplex PCR; TCRdb has only the in-frame clones, and not every one. The sample consists of under 250,000 clones, 80% of them appearing once. Sequencing was carried out using peripheral blood. Receptors were obtained from a human donor in a cohort sampled during active COVID-19. The CDR3 runs from the conserved cysteine through the conserved F or W. A D gene is named only where the DNA matches it firmly. Some rows have no size entry. The others give once, few or many, or a class for an expanded clone.

j_call: TRBJ1-4; clone_size: NA; d_call: TRBD1; v_call: TRBV5-1; cdr3_aa: CASSPDRVFDEKLFF; cdr3_nt: TGCGCCAGCAGCCCCGACAGGGTTTTTGATGAAAAACTGTTTTTT
j_call: TRBJ2-2; clone_size: NA; d_call: NA; v_call: TRBV24-1; cdr3_aa: CATSDPTEMNTGELFF; cdr3_nt: TGTGCCACCAGTGACCCGACAGAAATGAACACCGGGGAGCTGTTTTTT
j_call: TRBJ2-2; clone_size: NA; d_call: TRBD2; v_call: TRBV7-9; cdr3_aa: CASSLALGLGYTGELFF; cdr3_nt: TGTGCCAGCAGCTTAGCGTTGGGACTAGGGTACACCGGGGAGCTGTTTTTT
j_call: TRBJ1-6; clone_size: NA; d_call: NA; v_call: TRBV6-5; cdr3_aa: CASSYNTGYGSPLHF; cdr3_nt: TGTGCCAGCAGTTACAATACAGGCTATGGTTCACCCCTCCACTTT
j_call: TRBJ2-3; clone_size: NA; d_call: TRBD1; v_call: TRBV24-1; cdr3_aa: CATSDPRPPGQGTDTQYF; cdr3_nt: TGTGCCACCAGTGACCCGCGACCCCCCGGACAGGGAACAGATACGCAGTATTTT
j_call: TRBJ2-7; clone_size: once; d_call: NA; v_call: TRBV7-2; cdr3_aa: CASSLGGYDDYEQYF; cdr3_nt: TGTGCCAGCAGCTTAGGAGGTTACGACGACTACGAGCAGTACTTC
j_call: TRBJ1-1; clone_size: NA; d_call: NA; v_call: TRBV11-3; cdr3_aa: CASSPSGLDTEAFF; cdr3_nt: TGTGCCAGCAGCCCCTCCGGGTTGGACACTGAAGCTTTCTTT
j_call: TRBJ2-7; clone_size: NA; d_call: TRBD1; v_call: TRBV6-5; cdr3_aa: CASSSRDRAYEQYF; cdr3_nt: TGTGCCAGCAGCTCTCGGGACAGGGCCTACGAGCAGTACTTC
j_call: TRBJ2-1; clone_size: NA; d_call: TRBD2; v_call: TRBV18; cdr3_aa: CASSPPWASGREFF; cdr3_nt: TGTGCCAGCTCACCACCGTGGGCTAGCGGGAGGGAGTTCTTC
j_call: TRBJ2-7; clone_size: NA; d_call: NA; v_call: TRBV6-2/TRBV6-3; cdr3_aa: CASSPRGGYEQYF; cdr3_nt: TGTGCCAGCAGCCCGAGGGGGGGATACGAGCAGTACTTC
j_call: TRBJ1-6; clone_size: NA; d_call: NA; v_call: TRBV14; cdr3_aa: CASSQSRSSQLDSPLHF; cdr3_nt: TGTGCCAGCAGCCAATCAAGATCGTCCCAGTTGGATTCACCCCTCCACTTT
j_call: TRBJ2-5; clone_size: NA; d_call: NA; v_call: TRBV11-2; cdr3_aa: CASRTGDQETQYF; cdr3_nt: TGTGCCAGCAGGACCGGGGATCAAGAGACCCAGTACTTC
j_call: TRBJ1-6; clone_size: NA; d_call: NA; v_call: TRBV7-2; cdr3_aa: CASSLAGGNNSPLHF; cdr3_nt: TGTGCCAGCAGCTTGGCCGGGGGGAATAATTCACCCCTCCACTTT
j_call: TRBJ2-7; clone_size: NA; d_call: NA; v_call: TRBV11-2; cdr3_aa: CASSLEPFRGQYF; cdr3_nt: TGTGCCAGCAGCTTAGAACCGTTTCGGGGGCAGTACTTC
j_call: TRBJ2-7; clone_size: NA; d_call: NA; v_call: TRBV28; cdr3_aa: CASSLPPSEQYF; cdr3_nt: TGTGCCAGCAGTTTACCCCCGAGCGAGCAGTACTTC
j_call: TRBJ1-4; clone_size: NA; d_call: TRBD1; v_call: TRBV10-3; cdr3_aa: CAISREPWTGGVEKLFF; cdr3_nt: TGTGCCATCAGCCGTGAGCCCTGGACAGGGGGAGTCGAAAAACTGTTTTTT
j_call: TRBJ2-3; clone_size: NA; d_call: TRBD2; v_call: TRBV5-6; cdr3_aa: CASSPGLALDTQYF; cdr3_nt: TGTGCCAGCAGCCCGGGACTAGCGTTAGATACGCAGTATTTT
j_call: TRBJ1-4; clone_size: NA; d_call: TRBD1; v_call: TRBV28; cdr3_aa: CASSPPPGQGEREKLFF; cdr3_nt: TGTGCCAGCAGCCCACCTCCTGGACAGGGGGAAAGAGAAAAACTGTTTTTT
j_call: TRBJ1-2; clone_size: NA; d_call: TRBD1; v_call: TRBV20-1; cdr3_aa: CSASEGADYGYTF; cdr3_nt: TGCAGTGCTAGTGAGGGGGCGGACTATGGCTACACCTTC
j_call: TRBJ1-1; clone_size: NA; d_call: TRBD1; v_call: TRBV5-1; cdr3_aa: CASSLDRDSLSSEAFF; cdr3_nt: TGCGCCAGCAGCTTGGACCGGGACAGCCTTTCGTCGGAGGCTTTCTTT
j_call: TRBJ2-7; clone_size: NA; d_call: TRBD2; v_call: TRBV5-1; cdr3_aa: CASSLGASGTGEQYF; cdr3_nt: TGCGCCAGCAGCTTAGGTGCTAGCGGGACTGGCGAGCAGTACTTC
j_call: TRBJ2-2; clone_size: once; d_call: TRBD2; v_call: TRBV4-1; cdr3_aa: CATRTSGGEDGELFF; cdr3_nt: TGCGCCACCCGAACTAGCGGGGGGGAAGACGGGGAGCTGTTTTTT
j_call: TRBJ2-1; clone_size: NA; d_call: TRBD2; v_call: TRBV29-1; cdr3_aa: CSGGLASDEQFF; cdr3_nt: TGCAGCGGAGGACTAGCCTCCGATGAGCAGTTCTTC
j_call: TRBJ1-4; clone_size: NA; d_call: NA; v_call: TRBV7-9; cdr3_aa: CASSLNRKATNEKLFF; cdr3_nt: TGTGCCAGCAGCTTAAACAGGAAGGCAACTAATGAAAAACTGTTTTTT
j_call: TRBJ1-1; clone_size: NA; d_call: TRBD1; v_call: TRBV7-8; cdr3_aa: CASSPDRDTEAFF; cdr3_nt: TGTGCCAGCAGTCCCGACAGGGACACTGAAGCTTTCTTT
j_call: TRBJ2-1; clone_size: NA; d_call: NA; v_call: TRBV29-1; cdr3_aa: CSVRSGDEQFF; cdr3_nt: TGCAGCGTTCGCTCCGGGGATGAGCAGTTCTTC
j_call: TRBJ2-5; clone_size: NA; d_call: NA; v_call: TRBV5-1; cdr3_aa: CASKPRDFQETQYF; cdr3_nt: TGCGCCAGCAAACCAAGGGACTTCCAAGAGACCCAGTACTTC
j_call: TRBJ2-3; clone_size: NA; d_call: TRBD2; v_call: TRBV9; cdr3_aa: CASNVRSSGGTF; cdr3_nt: TGTGCCAGCAACGTAAGGAGTTCGGGGGGGACTTTT
j_call: TRBJ1-3; clone_size: NA; d_call: NA; v_call: TRBV11-3; cdr3_aa: CASSLGSEGNTIYF; cdr3_nt: TGTGCCAGCAGCTTAGGTTCGGAGGGAAACACCATATATTTT
j_call: TRBJ2-2; clone_size: NA; d_call: NA; v_call: TRBV7-3; cdr3_aa: CASSSTMSGTGELFF; cdr3_nt: TGTGCCAGCAGCTCAACTATGAGCGGCACCGGGGAGCTGTTTTTT
j_call: TRBJ2-6; clone_size: NA; d_call: NA; v_call: TRBV7-2; cdr3_aa: CASSSSEGGPGANVLTF; cdr3_nt: TGTGCCAGCAGCTCATCCGAGGGCGGCCCTGGGGCCAACGTCCTGACTTTC
j_call: TRBJ1-2; clone_size: NA; d_call: NA; v_call: TRBV4-3; cdr3_aa: CASSQDRGRSSYGYTF; cdr3_nt: TGCGCCAGCAGCCAAGATAGGGGTCGGTCCAGCTATGGCTACACCTTC
j_call: TRBJ2-7; clone_size: NA; d_call: TRBD2; v_call: TRBV3-1/TRBV3-2; cdr3_aa: CASSQGGSLWQYF; cdr3_nt: TGTGCCAGCAGCCAAGGCGGGAGTTTGTGGCAGTACTTC
j_call: TRBJ2-7; clone_size: once; d_call: NA; v_call: TRBV7-2; cdr3_aa: CASSLEGGLGEQYF; cdr3_nt: TGTGCCAGCAGCTTAGAGGGGGGGCTTGGCGAGCAGTACTTC
j_call: TRBJ2-7; clone_size: NA; d_call: TRBD2; v_call: TRBV2; cdr3_aa: CASSPGLAGRSLSYEQYF; cdr3_nt: TGTGCCAGCAGCCCGGGACTAGCGGGTCGTTCCCTCTCCTACGAGCAGTACTTC
j_call: TRBJ2-5; clone_size: NA; d_call: NA; v_call: TRBV2; cdr3_aa: CASSVSLVETQYF; cdr3_nt: TGTGCCAGCAGTGTGTCCCTAGTGGAGACCCAGTACTTC
j_call: TRBJ2-1; clone_size: NA; d_call: NA; v_call: TRBV4-3; cdr3_aa: CASSQDGGQSYEQFF; cdr3_nt: TGCGCCAGCAGCCAAGACGGGGGACAGTCCTATGAGCAGTTCTTC
j_call: TRBJ2-2; clone_size: NA; d_call: NA; v_call: TRBV9; cdr3_aa: CASSVSDYTGELFF; cdr3_nt: TGTGCCAGCAGCGTATCGGACTACACCGGGGAGCTGTTTTTT
j_call: TRBJ1-1; clone_size: NA; d_call: TRBD1; v_call: TRBV7-9; cdr3_aa: CASSLSGQGNTEAFF; cdr3_nt: TGTGCCAGCAGCTTATCCGGACAGGGGAACACTGAAGCTTTCTTT
j_call: TRBJ2-2; clone_size: NA; d_call: NA; v_call: TRBV5-1; cdr3_aa: CASSLGTANTGELFF; cdr3_nt: TGCGCCAGCAGCTTGGGGACAGCTAACACCGGGGAGCTGTTTTTT
j_call: TRBJ1-2; clone_size: NA; d_call: TRBD1; v_call: TRBV7-9; cdr3_aa: CATGESWGQTNYGYTF; cdr3_nt: TGTGCCACTGGTGAATCGTGGGGACAGACAAACTATGGCTACACCTTC
j_call: TRBJ2-2; clone_size: once; d_call: NA; v_call: TRBV28; cdr3_aa: CASSPPSSGELFF; cdr3_nt: TGTGCCAGCAGTCCCCCTAGCTCCGGGGAGCTGTTTTTT
j_call: TRBJ2-1; clone_size: once; d_call: NA; v_call: TRBV19; cdr3_aa: CASSMIGGLSYNEQFF; cdr3_nt: TGTGCCAGTAGTATGATTGGCGGGCTTTCCTACAATGAGCAGTTCTTC
j_call: TRBJ1-1; clone_size: NA; d_call: NA; v_call: TRBV9; cdr3_aa: CASSVAPAGTEAFF; cdr3_nt: TGTGCCAGCAGCGTAGCCCCGGCAGGGACTGAAGCTTTCTTT